This TCR beta chain derives from a study of T cell changes during pregnancy in multiple sclerosis. The method was immunoSEQ multiplex PCR; TCRdb's version includes in-frame clones alone and lacks a portion of them. Of tens of thousands of clones in the sample, approximately 94% were seen once. This CDR3 contains 16 residues. Germline V gene data show CDR1 as SGHDT and CDR2 as YYEEEE. V lost 4 bases, J lost 0 bases, and 16 bases lay in between. This clone came up once. This chain joins TRBV5-6 and TRBJ1-2; D is unclear. The source material was CD8+ T cells from peripheral blood mononuclear cells, sampled after pregnancy. The clonotype was recovered from a female donor with multiple sclerosis, enrolled in a pregnancy study. The CDR3 loop is CASSPGLPEANYGYTF. CDR3 in DNA: TGTGCCAGCAGCCCTGGGCTCCCCGAAGCTAACTATGGCTACACCTTC.